Listed here is a single T cell receptor (beta chain). Its matching antigen is unknown. This entry belongs to a study of shared clonotypes between healthy human individuals. On the study more broadly: The donors, a couple of women and three men, were aged 18 to 49. CD8 memory received one plate per donor, CD8 naive two, CD4 memory three and CD4 naive three. Study-wide results and caveats: Estimated clonotype richness was generally higher in naive than memory subsets. Shared clonotypes: about 5.3% naive CD4, 3% to 3.5% naive CD8, about 2.4% memory CD4, over 0.3% memory CD8.

The CDR3 covers 18 residues. The ends lost 4 bases at V and 2 bases at J; junction bases unmatched: 6. CDR1 and CDR2 (germline): SEHNR, FQNEAQ (reference sequence). Libraries were prepared by immunoSEQ multiplex PCR; TCRdb keeps only in-frame clonotypes and omits some of them. The sample lists roughly 2.5 million clones; just over 90% were seen once. This chain joins TRBV7-9 and TRBJ2-3, with 16 positions matching TRBD2. The sequence derives from a man aged 18 to 29 in good health. Material: naive CD4+ T cells sorted from blood. Subset defined: CD45RA+ positively selected. The CDR3 DNA follows: TGTGCCAGCAGCTCTGGGACTAGCGGGAGGGCCAACACAGATACGCAGTATTTT. Protein: CASSSGTSGRANTDTQYF.